Shown below are 15 T cell receptor beta chains from a single sample sequenced in a study of blood T cells in healthy people across ages (dated by TCRdb to the mid-2010s). Library construction relied on 5' RACE. Sequenced using an Illumina HiSeq 2500. A second PCR of roughly 7 to 12 cycles was performed with a sample-barcoded 5' primer and a J-beta primer mix. The public reads were run again by TCRdb, first through fastp at Q25 and then through MiXCR, and only productive beta chains were kept. CDR3 protein sequences are deduplicated, and each keeps its most common genes and DNA. The sample table lists more than 1,000,000 distinct CDR3 sequences, 25% of them with a count of one. The ten top clones hold approximately 0.7% of the sample. The sample was also linked to a second study, of T cells of mothers and their children.

The sample consisted of blood. These receptors all come from a girl aged 2 to 10 in good health.

The rearrangement joins TRBV7-2 to TRBJ2-4; possibly TRBD1 for D (8 bases). Trimming stripped 2 bases from V and 5 bases from J, with 13 bases between. CDR1 and CDR2 (germline): SGHTA, FQGNSA. The CDR3 sequence is 15 residues long. CDR3 residues: CASSLNRGGQNIQYF. The CDR3 DNA follows: TGTGCCAGCAGCTTAAACAGGGGGGGACAAAACATTCAGTACTTC.

This clonotype was seen a few times. The chain uses TRBV20-1 and TRBJ1-1; D not resolved. The CDR3 spans 10 residues. The V gene's germline CDR1 is DFQATT and CDR2 SNEGSKA (reference sequence). Trimming removed 4 bases at V and 11 bases at J, with 11 bases between. In DNA form, the CDR3 reads TGCAGTGCTACAGGCCCTGGGGCTTTCTTT. Protein sequence: CSATGPGAFF.

This clonotype has just a few counts. The chain carries TRBV4-3 and TRBJ2-3, with D unresolved. The CDR3 extends over 15 amino acids. V lost 0 bases, J lost 6 bases, and 13 bases lay in between. From germline, CDR1 is LGHNA and CDR2 YSLEER. The DNA for the CDR3 is TGCGCCAGCAGCCAAGATCTGGACCAAGGGGATACGCAGTATTTT. Translating it yields CASSQDLDQGDTQYF.

The rearrangement joins TRBV7-9 to TRBJ2-1; no definite D call. Trimming stripped 1 base from V and 8 bases from J, with 18 bases between. The CDR3 contains 16 residues. From germline, CDR1 is SEHNR and CDR2 FQNEAQ (reference sequence). This CDR3 reads CASSLVPGPPPDEQFF. CDR3 sequence (DNA): TGTGCCAGCAGCTTAGTCCCGGGCCCACCCCCGGATGAGCAGTTCTTC.

Only a few counts were recorded for this clonotype. V usage is TRBV5-1 and J usage is TRBJ1-3; D remains ambiguous. CDR1 and CDR2 (germline): SGHRS, YFSETQ. The CDR3 has 14 residues. Trimming pared 1 base from V and 4 bases from J, leaving 9 bases between. Written as DNA, the CDR3 is TGCGCCAGCAGCTTGAACGTGGAGGGAAACACCATATATTTT. Translating it yields CASSLNVEGNTIYF.

This clonotype was observed a few times. The V call is TRBV9, the J call TRBJ2-1; 8 nucleotides line up with TRBD2. The J segment lost 0 bases and the V segment lost 3 bases, leaving 11 bases of the junction unmatched. The germline V gene has CDR1 SGDLS and CDR2 YYNGEE. The CDR3 totals 18 residues. The CDR3 sequence is CASSAVREGPSSYNEQFF. In nucleotides, the CDR3 is TGTGCCAGCAGCGCAGTACGGGAGGGCCCGAGCTCCTACAATGAGCAGTTCTTC.

The chain uses TRBV7-9 and TRBJ1-4; D remains unclear. Germline V gene lookup returns CDR1 SEHNR and CDR2 FQNEAQ (reference sequence). This CDR3 comprises 14 residues. Trimming removed 6 bases at V and 4 bases at J, with 12 bases between. Written as DNA, the CDR3 is TGTGCCAGCAGTCCACGAGATGTTAATGAAAAACTGTTTTTT. It is translated as CASSPRDVNEKLFF.

The rearrangement joins TRBV29-1 to TRBJ2-1; either TRBD1 or TRBD2 may supply D (6 bases each). Germline V lookup: CDR1 SQVTM, CDR2 ANQGSEA. The CDR3 runs to 14 residues. V was trimmed by 6 bases and J by 5 bases, leaving 17 bases between them. In nucleotides, the CDR3 is TGCAGCGTCGCCGGGGGCTTTTTAGACAATGAGCAGTTCTTC. Translation: CSVAGGFLDNEQFF.

This clonotype was counted many times. The chain carries TRBV4-3 and TRBJ2-3; TRBD2 is a possible D gene (5 bases). Looked up from germline, CDR1 is LGHNA and CDR2 is YSLEER. The CDR3 runs 16 residues. Trimming stripped 0 bases from V and 6 bases from J, with 16 bases between. The CDR3 sequence: CASSQDRASSTDTQYF. CDR3 nucleotide sequence: TGCGCCAGCAGCCAAGATAGGGCTAGCTCTACGGATACGCAGTATTTT.

This chain joins TRBV5-1 and TRBJ2-7; maybe TRBD1 (5 bases). CDR3 size: 15 residues. Germline loops: CDR1 SGHRS, CDR2 YFSETQ. The V and J ends lost 2 bases and 0 bases respectively, with 12 bases between them. The CDR3 loop reads CASSLTGSSSYEQYF. CDR3 DNA: TGCGCCAGCAGCTTAACAGGTTCTAGCTCCTACGAGCAGTACTTC.

The chain uses TRBV4-2 and TRBJ2-3; D is tentatively TRBD1 or TRBD2 (5 bases each). The V end was cut by 4 bases, the J end by 6 bases, with 20 bases between. The CDR3 runs 16 residues. Per the germline V gene, CDR1 is LGHNA and CDR2 is YNFKEQ. The CDR3 sequence: CASSRRDPSLGDTQYF. In DNA, the CDR3 is TGTGCCAGCAGCCGCCGGGACCCCTCCTTAGGGGATACGCAGTATTTT.

This chain connects TRBV9 to TRBJ1-1; D call uncertain. The CDR3 length is 13 residues. V lost 10 bases, J lost 1 base, and 14 bases lay in between. CDR1 SGDLS and CDR2 YYNGEE come from the germline V gene. The CDR3 nucleotides are TGTGCCGGCACGGGAGGGCCGAACACTGAAGCTTTCTTT. It codes for CAGTGGPNTEAFF.

The count of this clonotype is one. The chain is built from TRBV18 and TRBJ2-5, with 7 bases fitting TRBD1. The J call may be faulty, since TRBJ2-7 better matches the DNA end. CDR3 size: 16 residues. CDR1 and CDR2 (germline): KGHSH, LQKENI. CDR3 bases: TGTGCCAGCTCGCTTTACCCAGGGGGTAGTGAAGACGAGCAGTACTTC. It is translated as CASSLYPGGSEDEQYF.

The gene calls are TRBV7-9 and TRBJ2-6; D possibly corresponds to TRBD1 (6 bases). The CDR3 runs to 16 residues. V shed 5 bases and J shed 1 base, with 12 bases lying between them. From germline, CDR1 is SEHNR and CDR2 FQNEAQ (reference sequence). The CDR3 sequence is CASSRDTPSGANVLTF. The CDR3, as DNA: TGTGCCAGCAGCCGGGACACCCCATCTGGGGCCAACGTCCTGACTTTC.

A note on this clonotype: Sequence at one end of the junction differs from germline and may be a read error. The chain has TRBV3-1 and TRBJ1-1; D is unclear. CDR1 is LGHDT, CDR2 YNNKEL, per germline (reference sequence). The length of the CDR3 is 14 residues. The CDR3 coding sequence is TGTGCCAACAGCCAAGATGTCGGGAACACTGAAGCTTTCTTT. Its translation: CANSQDVGNTEAFF.